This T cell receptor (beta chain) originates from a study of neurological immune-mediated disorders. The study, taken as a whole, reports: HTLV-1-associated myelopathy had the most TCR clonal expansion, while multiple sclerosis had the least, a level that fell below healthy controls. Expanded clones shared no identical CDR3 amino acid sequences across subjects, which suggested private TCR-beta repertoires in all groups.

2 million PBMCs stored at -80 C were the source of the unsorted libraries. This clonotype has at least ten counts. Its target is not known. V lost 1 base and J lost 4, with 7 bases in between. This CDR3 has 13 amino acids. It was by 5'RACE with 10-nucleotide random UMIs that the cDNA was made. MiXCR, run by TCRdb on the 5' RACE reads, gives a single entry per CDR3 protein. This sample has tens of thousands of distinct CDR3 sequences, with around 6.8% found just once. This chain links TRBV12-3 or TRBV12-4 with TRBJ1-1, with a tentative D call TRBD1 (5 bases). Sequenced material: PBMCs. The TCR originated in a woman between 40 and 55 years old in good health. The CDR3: CASSLEGSTEAFF. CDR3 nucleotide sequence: TGTGCCAGCAGTTTAGAGGGGAGCACTGAAGCTTTCTTT.